Listed here is a single T cell receptor beta chain. Antigen specificity is unknown. This entry comes from a study of PD-1 blockade in mismatch repair-deficient tumors. Looking at the study overall: Enrolled about 2013-2017, patients had progressing, pretreated mismatch repair-deficient cancers of about a dozen types.

Whole-study results and caveats: Three of seven peptides expanded clones, giving more than 120 unique blood TCRs. Tumor-resident clones, often undetectable pretreatment in blood, expanded then contracted after pembrolizumab.

The assay was immunoSEQ multiplex PCR, and TCRdb's table has in-frame clones only and misses some. The sample records around 14,000 clones, approximately 84% being singletons. V lost 5 bases and J lost 0, with 7 bases in between. The germline CDR1 and CDR2 sequences are MNHEY and SMNVEV (reference sequence). The CDR3 has 13 residues. Time point defined: roughly 10-day in vitro stimulation with candidate neoantigen peptide 5. Every patient had mismatch repair deficiency by PCR or immunohistochemistry. This chain joins TRBV27 and TRBJ1-2, with D unclear. The sequencing used cells cultured in vitro, collected from a patient treated with pembrolizumab. The TCR sequence derives from an adult with mismatch repair-deficient cancer. CDR3 DNA sequence: TGTGCCAGCAGTAAGGGTTCTAACTATGGCTACACCTTC. The encoded protein is CASSKGSNYGYTF.